These 3 T cell receptor beta chains originate from one sample sequenced in a study of CD8 T cells in ankylosing spondylitis. Findings of the study overall: Seemingly distinctive of ankylosing spondylitis blood was a TCR beta motif formed by eight highly homologous variants.

No antigen has been identified for these receptors. TCRdb re-analysed the 5' RACE reads in MiXCR, keeping a single row per CDR3 protein. The sample lists roughly 700,000 distinct CDR3 sequences; around a fifth were seen once. Sequences were obtained from blood, either unsorted or a sorted T cell fraction (not recorded which). The source of these receptors is a male donor with ankylosing spondylitis.

About this clonotype: Since the CDR3 does not end with the conserved phenylalanine or tryptophan, this likely comes from a read error. The chain links TRBV20-1 to TRBJ1-6; 9 bases match TRBD1. V was clipped by 7 bases and J by 9 bases; unmatched bases: 10. The germline gives CDR1 DFQATT, CDR2 SNEGSKA (reference sequence). CDR3 length: 14 residues. In DNA form, the CDR3 reads TGCAGTGGGTCCGACAGGGGGACGGGTTCACCCCTCCACATT. Translation gives CSGSDRGTGSPLHI.

As DNA, the CDR3 is TGTGCCAGCAGCGTAGGGACGGGCGCTAGCACAGATACGCAGTATTTT. This codes for CASSVGTGASTDTQYF. The chain recombines TRBV9 with TRBJ2-3; D remains ambiguous. The V and J ends lost 0 bases and 0 bases respectively, with 11 bases between them. The CDR3 sequence is 16 residues long. CDR1 is SGDLS, CDR2 YYNGEE, per germline. The whole variable domain, remainder taken from reference TRBV9 and TRBJ2-3, is DSGVTQTPKHLITATGQRVTLRCSPRSGDLSVYWYQQSLDQGLQFLIQYYNGEERAKGNILERFSAQQFPDLHSELNLSSLELGDSALYFCASSVGTGASTDTQYFGPGTRLTVL.

This clonotype has a count of ten or more. This sequence joins TRBV20-1 and TRBJ2-2, with a possible D match to TRBD2 (9 bases). This CDR3 has 16 residues. V was cut by 6 bases and J by 5 bases, with 22 bases left in between. Germline V lookup: CDR1 DFQATT, CDR2 SNEGSKA (reference sequence). The CDR3 reads CSARGLAGTRTGELFF. In DNA form, the CDR3 reads TGCAGTGCCAGGGGGCTAGCGGGAACGAGGACCGGGGAGCTGTTTTTT.